These 5 T cell receptor beta chains were all obtained from the same sample, sequenced in a study of blood T cell repertoires in COVID-19 (dated by TCRdb to about 2020). Library construction relied on the immunoSEQ multiplex PCR assay. Imported from immuneACCESS, the table was reduced by TCRdb to in-frame sequences with V and J called. These copies leave out some clones; in studies compared against another copy, an unresolved V gene accounts for under half, and the cause of the remainder is not known. The sample has roughly 200,000 clones on record, 75% to 90% of them singletons. The ten largest make up under 20% of the sample. Input material: PBMCs or T cells enriched from blood (not recorded which). The receptor set was obtained from a man in his forties who had recovered from COVID-19.

Note on this clone: The sample carries other DNA sequences with the same CDR3. The rearrangement uses TRBV3-1 (or the pseudogene TRBV3-2) and TRBJ2-5; perhaps TRBD2 as D (5 bases). CDR1 and CDR2 from the germline V gene are LGHDT and YNNKEL (reference sequence). CDR3 length equals 14 residues. V was trimmed by 1 base and J by 4 bases, leaving 10 bases between them. The CDR3 bases are TGTGCCAGCAGCCAAGGATCCGGGGTAGAGACCCAGTACTTC. It is translated as CASSQGSGVETQYF.

In its sample, this clone was seen a few times. The rearrangement uses TRBV30 and TRBJ1-6; D is ambiguous. Trimming took off 4 bases at V and 6 bases at J, with 10 bases between the two ends. The CDR3 length is 13 residues. The germline CDR1 and CDR2 sequences are GTSNPN and SVGIG (reference sequence). As DNA, the CDR3 is TGTGCCTGGAATCGAGTGTTTAATTCACCCCTCCACTTT. It translates to CAWNRVFNSPLHF.

The CDR3 DNA is TGTGCCAGCAGTATGGACAGGGTTGCTTTCTTT. Translation: CASSMDRVAFF. The chain links TRBV2 to TRBJ1-1, with 8 bases identical to TRBD1. CDR3 length equals 11 residues. After removal of 5 bases from V and 11 bases from J, the junction contained 4 bases not matched to a gene. CDR1 and CDR2 (germline): SNHLY, FYNNEI.

The rearrangement joins TRBV9 to TRBJ2-1, with D tentatively TRBD1 (6 bases). The CDR3 runs 14 residues. V lost 0 bases, J lost 9 bases, and 13 bases lay in between. Germline V gene lookup returns CDR1 SGDLS and CDR2 YYNGEE. CDR3 region: CASSVGSQGPEQFF. As DNA, the CDR3 is TGTGCCAGCAGCGTAGGATCTCAGGGGCCTGAGCAGTTCTTC.

The CDR3 DNA reads as TGTGCCTGGAGACAGGGGTGGGATCAGCCCCAGCATTTT. Translation: CAWRQGWDQPQHF. The V call is TRBV30, the J call TRBJ1-5; 7 bases align to TRBD1. The CDR3 sequence is 13 residues long. Germline V gene sequence: CDR1 GTSNPN, CDR2 SVGIG (reference sequence). Trimming removed 3 bases from V and 5 bases from J; junction bases left unmatched: 4. Filled out from reference TRBV30 and TRBJ1-5, the complete variable domain reads SQTIHQWPATLVQPVGSPLSLECTVEGTSNPNLYWYRQAAGRGLQLLFYSVGIGQISSEVPQNLSASRPQDRQFILSSKKLLLSDSGFYLCAWRQGWDQPQHFGDGTRLSIL.